The 25 T cell receptor beta chains listed next were all sequenced from one sample in a study of T cell responses to AZD1222 COVID-19 vaccine listed by TCRdb under 2021. Libraries came from the immunoSEQ multiplex PCR assay. TCRdb provides this immuneACCESS table in a form limited to in-frame rearrangements. Some clones are lacking; in checked studies, under half of them reflect an unresolved V gene, and why the rest are absent is not known. In this sample the table shows around 150,000 clones, more than 80% of which occur a single time. The ten top clones hold over 3.5% of the sample. What the time point label conveys for this sample: baseline before first vaccination. Source: peripheral blood, taken on day 0 of AZD1222 vaccination. These receptors came from an adult in good health.

The V call is TRBV5-1, the J call TRBJ1-2; D gene ambiguous. The CDR3 runs to 14 residues. CDR1 and CDR2 from the germline V gene are SGHRS and YFSETQ. Trimming stripped 4 bases from V and 2 bases from J, with 12 bases between. CDR3 DNA sequence: TGCGCCAGCAGCCGTGGTGGTTCAAACTATGGCTACACCTTC. It yields the protein CASSRGGSNYGYTF.

The table lists this clone with a count of one. The rearrangement links TRBV10-3 to TRBJ1-1; tentative D call: TRBD1 (6 bases). This CDR3 region has 14 residues. V lost 6 bases to trimming and J lost 0 bases, with 11 bases between them. Germline lookup yields CDR1 ENHRY and CDR2 SYGVKD. The CDR3 region has the DNA TGTGCCATCAGCGAAGGGGGGGTGAACACTGAAGCTTTCTTT. Protein: CAISEGGVNTEAFF.

The CDR3 loop reads CASSTNRDGPYGYTF. The CDR3 DNA follows: TGTGCCAGCAGTACAAACCGGGACGGCCCTTATGGCTACACCTTC. The chain uses TRBV6-6 and TRBJ1-2; D is perhaps TRBD1 (5 bases). CDR1 MNHNY and CDR2 SVGAGI come from the germline V gene (reference sequence). Trimming removed 5 bases from V and 5 bases from J, with 18 bases in between. The CDR3 consists of 15 residues.

This clone was seen only a few times. The chain has TRBV7-7 and TRBJ2-1; 8 positions agree with TRBD1. With 6 bases clipped from V and 8 bases from J, the junction kept 15 bases outside the gene matches. Germline V lookup: CDR1 SSHAT, CDR2 FNYEAQ (reference sequence). The CDR3 spans 16 residues. The CDR3 is CASSPDGAGGADEQFF. CDR3 DNA sequence: TGTGCCAGCAGTCCCGACGGGGCAGGGGGCGCGGATGAGCAGTTCTTC.

The V and J genes are TRBV30 and TRBJ1-1; D remains unclear. Per germline, CDR1 GTSNPN and CDR2 SVGIG (reference sequence). The CDR3 is 16 amino acids. Trimming removed 2 bases at V and 4 bases at J, with 20 bases between. CDR3 DNA: TGTGCCTGGAGTCAATGGGGAGCCGCCAGTACCACTGAAGCTTTCTTT. As protein: CAWSQWGAASTTEAFF.

The chain couples TRBV9 to TRBJ1-1; D gene unclear. Germline CDR1 reads SGDLS; CDR2 reads YYNGEE. The CDR3 has 13 amino acids. Trimming took off 0 bases at V and 2 bases at J, with 5 bases between the two ends. DNA of the CDR3: TGTGCCAGCAGCGTAGCACCTAACACTGAAGCTTTCTTT. It codes for CASSVAPNTEAFF.

The chain carries TRBV28 and TRBJ1-1; tentatively, D is TRBD1 (6 bases). CDR1 is MDHEN, CDR2 SYDVKM, per germline. Trimming cost V 6 bases and J 4 bases, with 15 bases left between them. This CDR3 spans 14 amino acids. The CDR3 spells CASRWGGRATEAFF. DNA of the CDR3: TGTGCCAGCAGGTGGGGGGGCAGGGCCACTGAAGCTTTCTTT.

The chain couples TRBV6-5 to TRBJ1-6; 9 nucleotides line up with TRBD1. Trimming cost V 8 bases and J 7 bases; bases outside gene matches: 3. From germline, CDR1 is MNHEY and CDR2 SVGAGI. This CDR3 has 13 residues. CDR3 sequence (DNA): TGTGCCAGCCACGACAGGGGGAATTCACCCCTCCACTTT. Translation: CASHDRGNSPLHF.

This sequence joins TRBV6-1 and TRBJ1-2, with D perhaps matching TRBD1 (6 bases). Germline V gives CDR1 MNHNS, CDR2 SASEGT. V lost 1 base and J lost 2, with 11 bases in between. The CDR3 spans 15 residues. In DNA form, the CDR3 reads TGTGCCAGCAGTGAAGATTCAACAGGGAACTATGGCTACACCTTC. This sequence encodes CASSEDSTGNYGYTF.

The V gene is TRBV5-4, the J gene TRBJ1-6; D possibly corresponds to TRBD1 (6 bases). The ends were cut back, 4 bases at V and 8 bases at J, with 13 bases in the middle. The germline V gene has CDR1 SGHNT and CDR2 YYREEE (reference sequence). This CDR3 region has 14 residues. The CDR3 protein is CASSVRDTYSPLHF. The CDR3 nucleotides are TGTGCCAGCAGCGTCCGGGACACCTATTCACCCCTCCACTTT.

The chain joins TRBV5-4 to TRBJ1-2, with D uncertain. Deletions cut 0 bases from V and 6 bases from J, with 9 bases between. This CDR3 contains 13 residues. The germline V gene encodes CDR1 SGHNT and CDR2 YYREEE (reference sequence). Here the CDR3 reads CASSLVGVNGYTF. CDR3 DNA sequence: TGTGCCAGCAGCTTGGTCGGGGTTAATGGCTACACCTTC. The variable domain in full, with the rest retrieved from reference TRBV5-4 and TRBJ1-2, is ETGVTQSPTHLIKTRGQQVTLRCSSQSGHNTVSWYQQALGQGPQFIFQYYREEENGRGNFPPRFSGLQFPNYSSELNVNALELDDSALYLCASSLVGVNGYTFGSGTRLTVV.

The J gene is TRBJ1-3, the V gene TRBV18; TRBD1 is a possible D gene (6 bases). This CDR3 spans 15 amino acids. V was trimmed by 3 bases and J by 0 bases, leaving 9 bases between them. Germline V lookup: CDR1 KGHSH, CDR2 LQKENI. CDR3 amino acids: CASSPGQNSGNTIYF. CDR3 nucleotides: TGTGCCAGCTCACCGGGACAAAACTCTGGAAACACCATATATTTT.

The V gene is TRBV5-1, the J gene TRBJ1-4; 10 nucleotides agree with TRBD1. CDR1 SGHRS and CDR2 YFSETQ come from the germline V gene. The CDR3 contains 15 residues. V shed 1 base and J 7 bases; nucleotides not matched to a gene: 4. CDR3 amino acids: CASSLSGTGVEKLFF. CDR3 nucleotides: TGCGCCAGCAGCTTGTCCGGGACAGGGGTTGAAAAACTGTTTTTT.

The chain couples TRBV28 to TRBJ2-7, with D possibly matching TRBD2 (6 bases). The germline V gene has CDR1 MDHEN and CDR2 SYDVKM. The CDR3 length is 13 residues. V dropped 3 bases and J dropped 3 bases, with 9 bases sitting between them. The CDR3: CASSFGGYYEQYF. The CDR3 DNA reads TGTGCCAGCAGTTTTGGAGGGTACTACGAGCAGTACTTC. Together with reference TRBV28 and TRBJ2-7, the CDR3 gives the full variable domain: DVKVTQSSRYLVKRTGEKVFLECVQDMDHENMFWYRQDPGLGLRLIYFSYDVKMKEKGDIPEGYSVSREKKERFSLILESASTNQTSMYLCASSFGGYYEQYFGPGTRLTVT.

This sequence joins TRBV19 and TRBJ2-3; D is unclear. The CDR3 loop spans 15 amino acids. V shed 5 bases and J shed 2 bases, with 14 bases lying between them. Looked up from germline, CDR1 is LNHDA and CDR2 is SQIVND (reference sequence). The CDR3 DNA is TGTGCCAGTAGTGGCGACCAGAGCTTCACAGATACGCAGTATTTT. Its translation: CASSGDQSFTDTQYF.

The chain uses TRBV5-4 and TRBJ2-1; D ambiguous. CDR1 is SGHNT and CDR2 is YYREEE in the germline V gene (reference sequence). The CDR3 length is 11 residues. The V end lost 3 bases, the J end lost 6 bases, and 4 bases lay between the germline ends. Here the CDR3 DNA reads TGTGCCAGCAGCTGGAGCAATGAGCAGTTCTTC. Translated: CASSWSNEQFF.

This chain connects TRBV5-4 to TRBJ1-2; unclear D gene. The germline gives CDR1 SGHNT, CDR2 YYREEE (reference sequence). The CDR3 extends over 14 amino acids. The ends were cut back, 0 bases at V and 2 bases at J, with 8 bases in the middle. The CDR3 DNA sequence: TGTGCCAGCAGCTTGGCCCCACCGAACTATGGCTACACCTTC. Its protein product is CASSLAPPNYGYTF.

The V and J genes are TRBV9 and TRBJ2-1, with 9 bases fitting TRBD2. V gave up 3 bases and J gave up 13 bases; unmatched junction bases: 8. The CDR3 covers 13 residues. The V gene's germline CDR1 is SGDLS and CDR2 YYNGEE. CDR3 region: CASSGNVAGEQFF. The CDR3 DNA follows: TGTGCCAGCAGCGGCAACGTAGCGGGGGAACAGTTCTTC. Full variable domain (outside the CDR3, taken from reference TRBV9 and TRBJ2-1): DSGVTQTPKHLITATGQRVTLRCSPRSGDLSVYWYQQSLDQGLQFLIQYYNGEERAKGNILERFSAQQFPDLHSELNLSSLELGDSALYFCASSGNVAGEQFFGPGTRLTVL.

V and J are TRBV3-1 (or the pseudogene TRBV3-2) and TRBJ1-2; 7 nucleotides line up with TRBD1. The CDR3 contains 18 residues. The J segment lost 1 base and the V segment lost 1 base, leaving 12 bases of the junction unmatched. Germline loops: CDR1 LGHDT, CDR2 YNNKEL (reference sequence). The CDR3 loop is CASSQGLIETGLNYGYTF. DNA for the CDR3: TGTGCCAGCAGCCAAGGGTTAATCGAGACAGGGCTTAACTATGGCTACACCTTC.

The rearrangement joins TRBV30 to TRBJ1-1; the match to TRBD1 covers 10 bases. The CDR3 spans 11 residues. Germline CDR1 reads GTSNPN; CDR2 reads SVGIG (reference sequence). CDR3 in DNA: TGTGCTTTGGGACAGGGGACTGAAGCTTTCTTT. This encodes CALGQGTEAFF.

The chain uses TRBV12-5 and TRBJ1-2, with TRBD1 as a possible D gene (6 bases). The CDR3 consists of 13 residues. The germline V gene has CDR1 LGHNT and CDR2 FRNRAP. V was pared by 2 bases and J by 8 bases, with 12 bases between. CDR3 nucleotides: TGTGCTAGTGGTTTGCTGTCAACAGGGGGCTACACCTTC. Translation: CASGLLSTGGYTF.

The V and J genes are TRBV9 and TRBJ1-3; TRBD1 matches 11 bases. Germline CDR1 reads SGDLS; CDR2 reads YYNGEE. V shed 2 bases and J 7 bases; nucleotides not matched to a gene: 5. The CDR3 is 15 amino acids. CDR3 DNA: TGTGCCAGCAGCGTCCGGACAGGGGGCAGGAACACCATATATTTT. It encodes CASSVRTGGRNTIYF.

J is TRBJ1-5 and V is TRBV19; 8 nucleotides align to TRBD1. Germline V gene sequence: CDR1 LNHDA, CDR2 SQIVND (reference sequence). V lost 3 bases and J lost 1; bases outside the gene matches: 11. The CDR3 totals 18 residues. The CDR3 DNA is TGTGCCAGTAGTATCGGACAGGGATCTTCCTTAAGCAATCAGCCCCAGCATTTT. The encoded protein is CASSIGQGSSLSNQPQHF.

The chain has TRBV5-4 and TRBJ1-5; 8 positions match TRBD1. The CDR3 covers 16 residues. V was clipped by 4 bases and J by 2 bases; unmatched bases: 8. The germline CDR1 and CDR2 sequences are SGHNT and YYREEE (reference sequence). The CDR3 DNA reads as TGTGCCAGCAGCCCAGGGGGCGCGGGGGGCAATCAGCCCCAGCATTTT. It encodes CASSPGGAGGNQPQHF.

This clone appeared once. V gene TRBV7-9 combines with J gene TRBJ1-3, with D uncertain. Germline CDR1 SEHNR, CDR2 FQNEAQ (reference sequence). The CDR3 covers 16 residues. Trimming removed 4 bases from V and 2 bases from J, with 15 bases in between. Written as DNA, the CDR3 is TGTGCCAGCAGCTCCACTAAACGGGGTCCTGGAAACACCATATATTTT. Amino acids: CASSSTKRGPGNTIYF.